Sequencing of this T cell receptor beta chain was carried out in a study of T cell clonotyping in hematopoietic cell transplantation. Generated by immunoSEQ multiplex PCR, the TCRdb table keeps only in-frame clones and is missing some. The sample has about 14,000 clones, 95% to 98% seen once. Trimming left V 0 bases short and J 4 bases short, with 8 bases between. The CDR3 is 13 residues long. Germline CDR1 reads SGDLS; CDR2 reads YYNGEE. The clonotype originates from a female patient aged 50 to 65 who had an allogeneic stem cell transplant from an unrelated donor, so T cells may come from the graft donor. Some clones in this sample may be carry-over from other donors' samples. The material was peripheral blood mononuclear cells, obtained 30 days after allogeneic stem cell transplant. V usage is TRBV9 and J usage is TRBJ2-7; possibly TRBD1 for D (5 bases). CDR3 coding DNA: TGTGCCAGCAGCGTAGAACAGGAGTACGAGCAGTACTTC. Its translation is CASSVEQEYEQYF. Full variable domain (outside the CDR3, taken from reference TRBV9 and TRBJ2-7): DSGVTQTPKHLITATGQRVTLRCSPRSGDLSVYWYQQSLDQGLQFLIQYYNGEERAKGNILERFSAQQFPDLHSELNLSSLELGDSALYFCASSVEQEYEQYFGPGTRLTVT.